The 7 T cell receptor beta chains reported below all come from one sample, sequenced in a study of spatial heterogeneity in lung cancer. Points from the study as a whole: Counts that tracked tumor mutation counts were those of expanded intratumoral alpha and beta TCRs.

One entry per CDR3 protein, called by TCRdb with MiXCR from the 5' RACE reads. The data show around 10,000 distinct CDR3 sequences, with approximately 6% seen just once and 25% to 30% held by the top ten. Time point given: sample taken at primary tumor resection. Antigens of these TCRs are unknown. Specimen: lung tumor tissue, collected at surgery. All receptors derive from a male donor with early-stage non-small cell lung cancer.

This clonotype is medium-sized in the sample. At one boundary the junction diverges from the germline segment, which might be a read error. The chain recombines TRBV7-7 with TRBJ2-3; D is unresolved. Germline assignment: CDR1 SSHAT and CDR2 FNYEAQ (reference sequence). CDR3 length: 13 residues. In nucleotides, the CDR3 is TGTGCTAGCAGCTTATATAGCACAGATACGCAGTATTTT. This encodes CASSLYSTDTQYF.

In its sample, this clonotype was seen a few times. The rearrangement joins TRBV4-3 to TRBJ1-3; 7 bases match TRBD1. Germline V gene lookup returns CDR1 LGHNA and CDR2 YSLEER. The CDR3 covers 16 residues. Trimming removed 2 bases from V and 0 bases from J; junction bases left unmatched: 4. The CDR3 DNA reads TGCGCCAGCAGCCAAACGACAGGGAGCTCTGGAAACACCATATATTTT. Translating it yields CASSQTTGSSGNTIYF.

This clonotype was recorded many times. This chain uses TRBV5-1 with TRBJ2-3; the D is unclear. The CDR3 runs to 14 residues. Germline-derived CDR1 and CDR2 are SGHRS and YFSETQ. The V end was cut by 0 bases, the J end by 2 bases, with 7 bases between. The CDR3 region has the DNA TGCGCCAGCAGCTTGGACACCAACACAGATACGCAGTATTTT. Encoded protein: CASSLDTNTDTQYF.

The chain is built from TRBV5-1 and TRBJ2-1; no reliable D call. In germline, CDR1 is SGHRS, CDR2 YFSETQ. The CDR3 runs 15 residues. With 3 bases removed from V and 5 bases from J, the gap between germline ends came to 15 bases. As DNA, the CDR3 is TGCGCCAGCAGCTCCCCGGGCGTTAGAGACAATGAGCAGTTCTTC. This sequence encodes CASSSPGVRDNEQFF.

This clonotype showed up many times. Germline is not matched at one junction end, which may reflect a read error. The chain's CDR3 is CASTLRVFGAGGGYEQYF. As DNA, the CDR3 is TGTGCCAGCACCTTAAGGGTTTTCGGGGCAGGGGGCGGGTACGAGCAGTACTTC. The chain joins TRBV7-2 to TRBJ2-7, with 8 bases matching TRBD1. The CDR3 length is 18 residues. Germline values: CDR1 SGHTA, CDR2 FQGNSA.

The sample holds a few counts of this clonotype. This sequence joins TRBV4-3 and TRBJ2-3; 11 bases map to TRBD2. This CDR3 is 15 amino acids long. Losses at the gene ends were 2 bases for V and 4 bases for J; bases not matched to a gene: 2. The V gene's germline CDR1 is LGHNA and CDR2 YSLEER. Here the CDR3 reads CASSQLAGGADTQYF. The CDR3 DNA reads TGCGCCAGCAGCCAACTAGCGGGGGGAGCAGATACGCAGTATTTT.

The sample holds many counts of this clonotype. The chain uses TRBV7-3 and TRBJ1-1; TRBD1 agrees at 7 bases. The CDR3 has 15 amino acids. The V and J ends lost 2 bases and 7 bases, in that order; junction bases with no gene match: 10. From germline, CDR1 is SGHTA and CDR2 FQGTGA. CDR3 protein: CASSLSAGGYGEAFF. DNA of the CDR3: TGTGCCAGCAGCTTATCAGCAGGGGGTTACGGTGAAGCTTTCTTT.